The 11 T cell receptor beta chains below come from one sample, sequenced in a study of T cell responses to AZD1222 COVID-19 vaccine. Assay: immunoSEQ multiplex PCR; the TCRdb copy retains only in-frame clones and omits some. The sample lists 100,000 to 150,000 clones, around 90% occurring once. The sample here was peripheral blood, taken on day 0 of AZD1222 vaccination. These receptors were taken from an adult in good health.

This clone occurred a few times. The rearrangement uses TRBV2 and TRBJ2-2, with D perhaps matching TRBD1 (6 bases). Between the trimmed V and J ends, which lost 7 bases and 7 bases, there was a span of 13 bases. CDR1 and CDR2 (germline): SNHLY, FYNNEI. The length of the CDR3 is 13 residues. CDR3 in amino acids: CASKQVRGGELFF. CDR3 sequence (DNA): TGTGCCAGCAAGCAGGTCAGGGGCGGGGAGCTGTTTTTT.

The chain links TRBV20-1 to TRBJ1-5, with D uncertain. Germline V gives CDR1 DFQATT, CDR2 SNEGSKA (reference sequence). The CDR3 length is 15 residues. Trimming shortened V by 3 bases and J by 2 bases, and 14 bases separated the two germline ends. CDR3 DNA: TGCAGTGCTAGTCGAGGGTCTAGCGGCAATCAGCCCCAGCATTTT. Its translation: CSASRGSSGNQPQHF.

This clone appeared a few times. The rearrangement uses TRBV30 and TRBJ1-6; maybe TRBD1 (6 bases). Trimming took off 8 bases at V and 5 bases at J, with 16 bases between the two ends. The CDR3 sequence is 14 residues long. The germline V gene has CDR1 GTSNPN and CDR2 SVGIG (reference sequence). The CDR3 coding sequence is TGTGCCCGAGCTCCGGACAGTAATAATTCACCCCTCCACTTT. This gives the protein CARAPDSNNSPLHF.

The chain combines TRBV28 with TRBJ2-2; D gene unclear. V was clipped by 3 bases and J by 2 bases, with 19 bases between them. The CDR3 has 18 residues. CDR1 is MDHEN, CDR2 SYDVKM, per germline. The DNA of the CDR3 is TGTGCCAGCAGTTTGGATACCTCCGTTGACCTTAACACCGGGGAGCTGTTTTTT. As protein: CASSLDTSVDLNTGELFF.

V gene TRBV19 combines with J gene TRBJ2-7; possible D gene TRBD1, 6 bases. There are 16 residues in the CDR3. V lost 6 bases, J lost 2 bases, and 20 bases lay in between. CDR1 and CDR2 from the germline V gene are LNHDA and SQIVND (reference sequence). The CDR3 here is CASSRTVRGFPYEQYF. CDR3 in DNA: TGTGCCAGTAGCCGTACTGTCAGGGGATTCCCCTACGAGCAGTACTTC.

The rearrangement joins TRBV9 to TRBJ1-1; D not certain. The CDR3 consists of 13 residues. Per germline, CDR1 SGDLS and CDR2 YYNGEE. The V gene lost 3 bases and the J gene lost 8 bases, with 14 bases spanning the gap. This CDR3 is CASSAGRPGEAFF. CDR3 coding DNA: TGTGCCAGCAGCGCCGGACGCCCGGGCGAAGCTTTCTTT.

The chain joins TRBV6-2 or TRBV6-3 to TRBJ2-1; 7 bases align to TRBD1. CDR3 length: 12 residues. The germline V gene encodes CDR1 MNHEY and CDR2 SVGEGT. V dropped 6 bases and J dropped 7; count of bases not matched to a gene: 3. The CDR3 loop is CASSNRGNEQFF. The CDR3 nucleotides are TGTGCCAGCAGCAACAGGGGTAATGAGCAGTTCTTC.

The chain joins TRBV25-1 to TRBJ2-1; 11 bases align to TRBD2. There are 16 residues in the CDR3. Germline V gene sequence: CDR1 MGHDK, CDR2 SYGVNS. The V and J ends lost 1 base and 7 bases, in that order; junction bases with no gene match: 6. In DNA form, the CDR3 reads TGTGCCAGCAGTGAATTAGGAACTAGCGGGAGTAATGAGCAGTTCTTC. Encoded protein: CASSELGTSGSNEQFF.

The gene calls are TRBV21-1 and TRBJ2-1; the D call TRBD1 from the table was never checked on the DNA. TRBV21-1 is labeled a pseudogene. This CDR3 is built from 15 residues. The CDR3 sequence: CASSKVDRVYNEQFF. The CDR3 DNA follows: TGTGCCAGCAGCAAAGTGGACAGAGTCTACAATGAGCAGTTCTTC.

The genes are TRBV27 and TRBJ2-7; D is tentatively TRBD1 or TRBD2 (5 bases each). V was trimmed by 9 bases and J by 2 bases, leaving 17 bases between them. This CDR3 region has 14 residues. Germline loops: CDR1 MNHEY, CDR2 SMNVEV (reference sequence). The CDR3 here is CASSGTWGTYEQYF. CDR3 in DNA: TGTGCCAGTAGTGGGACCTGGGGAACCTACGAGCAGTACTTC.

This clone occurred once. The rearrangement links TRBV7-9 to TRBJ2-7, with D tentatively TRBD2 (5 bases). With 3 bases removed from V and 1 base from J, the gap between germline ends came to 7 bases. The germline CDR1 and CDR2 sequences are SEHNR and FQNEAQ (reference sequence). The CDR3 runs to 13 residues. CDR3 region: CASSFGNSYEQYF. DNA of the CDR3: TGTGCCAGCAGCTTCGGGAATTCCTACGAGCAGTACTTC.